Listed below are T cell receptor beta chains from one sample, sequenced in a study of T cells in narcolepsy. TCRdb's copy holds only in-frame clones and misses some; the assay was immunoSEQ multiplex PCR. The table shows some 30,000 clones, with around 87% occurring only once. The specimen sequenced was memory (CD45RA-) CD4+ T cells from blood. Every receptor here comes from a human donor in good health. Both conserved end residues are part of each CDR3. The order of the fields is V gene, J gene, D gene, clone size, CDR3 protein, CDR3 DNA. The D gene is left open where the match is weak. Clone size is stated in some rows and not others, as once, few, many or a class when expanded.

>TRBV27|TRBJ2-1|NA|NA
CASSTTPTRAVRWNEQFF
TGTGCCAGCAGTACAACACCGACTAGGGCGGTCCGTTGGAATGAGCAGTTCTTC
>TRBV6-5|TRBJ1-6|TRBD1|NA
CASRPGQGSSALHF
TGTGCCAGCAGGCCGGGACAGGGCAGTTCGGCCCTCCACTTT
>TRBV30|TRBJ1-6|NA|NA
CASSSSYNSPLHF
TGTGCCTCCTCATCCAGCTATAATTCACCCCTCCACTTT
>TRBV7-4|TRBJ2-1|NA|NA
CASSSKTADLLYNEQFF
TGTGCCAGCAGCTCAAAGACTGCCGACCTTTTATACAATGAGCAGTTCTTC
>TRBV7-8|TRBJ2-1|TRBD2|NA
CASSGLAGGQFF
TGTGCCAGCAGCGGACTAGCGGGGGGGCAGTTCTTC
>TRBV7-2|TRBJ2-3|TRBD2|NA
CASSLEVAGSTQYF
TGTGCCAGCAGCTTAGAGGTAGCGGGATCGACGCAGTATTTT
>TRBV6-5|TRBJ2-7|TRBD1|NA
CASRDSRDRGYEQYF
TGTGCCAGCAGGGATTCTCGGGACAGGGGATACGAGCAGTACTTC
>TRBV6-6|TRBJ1-3|NA|NA
CASSYSRGNTIYF
TGTGCCAGCAGTTACTCCAGGGGAAACACCATATATTTT
>TRBV2|TRBJ1-2|NA|NA
CASRARVVSGYTF
TGTGCCAGCCGCGCCAGGGTAGTTTCTGGCTACACCTTC
>TRBV4-1|TRBJ2-7|TRBD1|NA
CASSQVMGTGGSYEQYF
TGCGCCAGCAGCCAAGTAATGGGGACAGGGGGCTCCTACGAGCAGTACTTC
>TRBV6-1|TRBJ1-5|NA|NA
CASSEASPQHF
TGTGCCAGCAGTGAGGCGTCCCCCCAGCATTTT
>TRBV4-2|TRBJ1-2|NA|once
CASSQEVAGPANYGYTF
TGTGCCAGCAGCCAAGAAGTCGCGGGGCCAGCTAACTATGGCTACACCTTC
>TRBV19|TRBJ2-1|TRBD1|NA
CASSPHRTQGALGYNEQFF
TGTGCCAGTAGCCCTCATAGGACGCAGGGGGCCCTCGGGTACAATGAGCAGTTCTTC
>TRBV7-9|TRBJ1-1|TRBD1|NA
CASSFRTGGGNTEAFF
TGTGCCAGCAGCTTTAGGACAGGGGGAGGAAACACTGAAGCTTTCTTT
>TRBV5-1|TRBJ2-4|TRBD2|NA
CASSLGGTSGYELAKNIQYF
TGCGCCAGCAGCCTTGGGGGGACTAGCGGATACGAGCTAGCCAAAAACATTCAGTACTTC
>TRBV6-4|TRBJ2-1|TRBD2|NA
CASSESGGPWDEQFF
TGTGCCAGCAGTGAGAGCGGGGGACCCTGGGATGAGCAGTTCTTC
>TRBV10-2|TRBJ2-1|TRBD1|NA
CASHLDRANEQFF
TGCGCCAGCCACTTAGACAGGGCTAATGAGCAGTTCTTC